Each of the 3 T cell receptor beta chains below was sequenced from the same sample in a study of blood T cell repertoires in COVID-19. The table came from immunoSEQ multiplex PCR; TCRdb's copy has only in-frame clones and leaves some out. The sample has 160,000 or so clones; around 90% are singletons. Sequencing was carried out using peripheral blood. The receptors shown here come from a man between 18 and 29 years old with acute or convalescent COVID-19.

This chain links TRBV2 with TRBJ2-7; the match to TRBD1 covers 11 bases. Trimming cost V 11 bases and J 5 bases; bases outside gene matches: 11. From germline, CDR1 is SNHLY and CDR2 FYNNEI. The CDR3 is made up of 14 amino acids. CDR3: CAGLRDRGSNEQYF. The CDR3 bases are TGTGCCGGCCTCCGGGACAGGGGGAGCAACGAGCAGTACTTC.

The CDR3 bases are TGCGCCAGCAGCTTTGAGGGATCACCCCTCCACTTT. Its translation: CASSFEGSPLHF. The genes are TRBV5-1 and TRBJ1-6; no firm D call. This CDR3 is built from 12 residues. V shed 2 bases and J shed 10 bases, with 7 bases lying between them. From germline, CDR1 is SGHRS and CDR2 YFSETQ. The complete variable domain, with remaining parts taken from reference TRBV5-1 and TRBJ1-6, reads KAGVTQTPRYLIKTRGQQVTLSCSPISGHRSVSWYQQTPGQGLQFLFEYFSETQRNKGNFPGRFSGRQFSNSRSEMNVSTLELGDSALYLCASSFEGSPLHFGNGTRLTVT.

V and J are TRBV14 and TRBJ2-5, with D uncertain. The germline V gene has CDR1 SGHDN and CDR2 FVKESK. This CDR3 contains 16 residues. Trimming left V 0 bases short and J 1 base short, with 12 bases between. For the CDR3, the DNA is TGTGCCAGCAGCCAAGATACAGTAGTCCCCCAAGAGACCCAGTACTTC. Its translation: CASSQDTVVPQETQYF.